Shown below are 32 T cell receptor beta chains from a single sample sequenced in a study of blood T cell repertoires in COVID-19. Only in-frame clones appear in the TCRdb table, and some are missing; sequencing was by immunoSEQ multiplex PCR. The sample lists 200,000 to 250,000 clones; under 90% were seen once. Material for sequencing was PBMCs or T cells enriched from blood (not recorded which). The receptor set was obtained from a woman between 45 and 65 years old with acute COVID-19.

The chain combines TRBV5-1 with TRBJ1-3; TRBD1 might be the D (5 bases). Trimming removed 1 base at V and 1 base at J, with 24 bases between. CDR3 length: 20 amino acids. Germline V gene data show CDR1 as SGHRS and CDR2 as YFSETQ. CDR3 region: CASSLRLGVVGNLSGNTIYF. Written as DNA, the CDR3 is TGCGCCAGCAGCTTGCGGCTAGGGGTTGTTGGAAACCTATCTGGAAACACCATATATTTT.

Here the CDR3 reads CASSPREGAYEQYF. Here the CDR3 DNA reads TGTGCCAGCAGTCCCCGGGAGGGCGCGTACGAGCAGTACTTC. V and J are TRBV6-5 and TRBJ2-7; 8 bases agree with TRBD2. The CDR3 is 14 residues long. Trimming at V came to 5 bases and at J to 4 bases, leaving 7 bases not matched to a gene. CDR1 MNHEY and CDR2 SVGAGI come from the germline V gene.

This chain joins TRBV19 and TRBJ2-7, with 9 bases matching TRBD1. The V segment lost 5 bases and the J segment 5 bases; nucleotides outside the gene matches: 7. In germline, CDR1 is LNHDA, CDR2 SQIVND (reference sequence). The CDR3 length is 14 residues. This chain's CDR3 is CASSPRTGENEQYF. The CDR3 DNA is TGTGCCAGTAGTCCCCGGACAGGGGAAAACGAGCAGTACTTC.

The J gene is TRBJ2-1, the V gene TRBV6-2 or TRBV6-3, with 13 nucleotides matching TRBD2. The ends lost 5 bases at V and 8 bases at J; junction bases unmatched: 6. The germline V gene encodes CDR1 MNHEY and CDR2 SVGEGT. This CDR3 is 15 amino acids long. DNA for the CDR3: TGTGCCAGCAGTAAACTAGCGGGGGGGCCCTATGAGCAGTTCTTC. Translated: CASSKLAGGPYEQFF.

CDR3 nucleotide sequence: TGTGCCAGCAGGAAAAGCGGGGGGAACTACGAGCAGTACTTC. It encodes CASRKSGGNYEQYF. The rearrangement joins TRBV6-5 to TRBJ2-7; 9 bases agree with TRBD2. V gave up 6 bases and J gave up 3 bases; unmatched junction bases: 6. This CDR3 comprises 14 residues. From germline, CDR1 is MNHEY and CDR2 SVGAGI.

The CDR3 coding sequence is TGTGCCAGCAGCCAGGGGACAGGGACTAATTCACCCCTCCACTTT. As protein: CASSQGTGTNSPLHF. The chain joins TRBV3-1 (or the pseudogene TRBV3-2) to TRBJ1-6, with 9 positions matching TRBD1. The CDR3 extends over 15 amino acids. The V and J ends lost 3 bases and 6 bases, in that order; junction bases with no gene match: 3. Germline CDR1 LGHDT, CDR2 YNNKEL (reference sequence).

This clone was seen just once. This chain links TRBV7-2 with TRBJ1-5; 7 bases map to TRBD1. Germline loops: CDR1 SGHTA, CDR2 FQGNSA. CDR3 length: 15 amino acids. V shed 6 bases, J shed 3 bases, and the junction held 8 bases outside the gene matches. The CDR3 protein is CASRATGNPNQPQHF. The DNA of the CDR3 is TGTGCCAGCAGAGCGACAGGGAACCCCAATCAGCCCCAGCATTTT. Combining the CDR3 with reference TRBV7-2 and TRBJ1-5 gives the whole variable domain GAGVSQSPSNKVTEKGKDVELRCDPISGHTALYWYRQSLGQGLEFLIYFQGNSAPDKSGLPSDRFSAERTGGSVSTLTIQRTQQEDSAVYLCASRATGNPNQPQHFGDGTRLSIL.

V is TRBV15 and J is TRBJ2-2; D perhaps matches TRBD2 (5 bases). V lost 0 bases and J lost 7, with 9 bases in between. This CDR3 spans 14 amino acids. Per germline, CDR1 LNHNV and CDR2 YYDKDF (reference sequence). In DNA, the CDR3 is TGTGCCACCAGCAGAGATGTTGCGGGCGGGGAGCTGTTTTTT. This gives the protein CATSRDVAGGELFF. The full variable domain, with the rest looked up from reference TRBV15 and TRBJ2-2, is DAMVIQNPRYQVTQFGKPVTLSCSQTLNHNVMYWYQQKSSQAPKLLFHYYDKDFNNEADTPDNFQSRRPNTSFCFLDIRSPGLGDTAMYLCATSRDVAGGELFFGEGSRLTVL.

This clone has just a few counts. J is TRBJ1-6 and V is TRBV7-2; D is unclear. The V end lost 4 bases, the J end lost 4 bases, and 14 bases lay between the germline ends. Germline lookup yields CDR1 SGHTA and CDR2 FQGNSA. This CDR3 is built from 16 residues. Here the CDR3 reads CASSSQPGGYNSPLHF. The DNA of the CDR3 is TGTGCCAGCAGCTCCCAACCCGGCGGGTATAATTCACCCCTCCACTTT.

Concerning this clone itself: A read error may produce the germline difference seen at one junction end. This chain links TRBV19 with TRBJ1-1; the D is unclear. Per germline, CDR1 LNHDA and CDR2 SQIVND (reference sequence). This CDR3 comprises 13 residues. The CDR3 DNA sequence: TGTGCCAGCAGTACAGACTTAAACACTGAAGCTTTCTTT. Amino acids: CASSTDLNTEAFF.

This rearrangement joins TRBV7-2 to TRBJ2-7, with TRBD1 matching 9 bases. This CDR3 is built from 17 residues. CDR1 and CDR2 from the germline V gene are SGHTA and FQGNSA. The junction had 14 bases not matched to a gene; V was cut back by 5 bases and J by 3 bases. Here the CDR3 reads CASSRQGQGMKSYEQYF. Written as DNA, the CDR3 is TGTGCCAGCAGCCGCCAGGGACAGGGAATGAAAAGCTACGAGCAGTACTTC.

The chain couples TRBV5-6 to TRBJ1-1; D is perhaps TRBD1 (5 bases). V was shortened by 4 bases and J by 2 bases, with 9 bases between the two germline ends. This CDR3 has 13 amino acids. CDR1 is SGHDT and CDR2 is YYEEEE in the germline V gene. The CDR3 coding sequence is TGTGCCAGCAGCCCGACAGATAACACTGAAGCTTTCTTT. This sequence encodes CASSPTDNTEAFF.

This clone was seen a few times. This chain links TRBV25-1 with TRBJ2-3, with 10 nucleotides matching TRBD2. The ends lost 6 bases at V and 1 base at J; junction bases unmatched: 4. The CDR3 length is 15 residues. Germline-derived CDR1 and CDR2 are MGHDK and SYGVNS. The CDR3 sequence: CASSRTSGRTDTQYF. CDR3 nucleotide sequence: TGTGCCAGCAGCAGGACTAGCGGCCGCACAGATACGCAGTATTTT.

With respect to this clone: This same CDR3 is encoded by further DNA sequences in the sample. The rearrangement uses TRBV28 and TRBJ2-7; TRBD2 matches 7 bases. The CDR3 is 14 amino acids. The germline V gene has CDR1 MDHEN and CDR2 SYDVKM. V was pared by 3 bases and J by 2 bases, with 4 bases of the junction left unmatched. This CDR3 reads CASSLGGPPYEQYF. CDR3 bases: TGTGCCAGCAGTTTGGGAGGGCCCCCCTACGAGCAGTACTTC.

The V gene is TRBV19, the J gene TRBJ2-3; 8 nucleotides match TRBD1. V was pared by 3 bases and J by 2 bases, with 13 bases of the junction left unmatched. CDR1 and CDR2 from the germline V gene are LNHDA and SQIVND (reference sequence). The length of the CDR3 is 18 residues. DNA for the CDR3: TGTGCCAGTAGTATTCGCTTCCCGGACAGGGCTCACACAGATACGCAGTATTTT. Encoded protein: CASSIRFPDRAHTDTQYF.

This chain links TRBV28 with TRBJ2-7, with TRBD2 identical over 11 bases. V was clipped by 5 bases and J by 3 bases; unmatched bases: 9. CDR1 and CDR2 (germline): MDHEN, SYDVKM. The CDR3 totals 16 residues. The CDR3 spells CASSPSGTSGYYEQYF. CDR3 in DNA: TGTGCCAGCAGTCCCTCAGGGACTAGCGGTTACTACGAGCAGTACTTC.

Concerning this clone: Additional DNA sequences in this sample encode the identical CDR3. The chain links TRBV18 to TRBJ2-5, with D perhaps matching TRBD1 (6 bases). Trimming stripped 2 bases from V and 5 bases from J, with 6 bases between. Germline CDR1 KGHSH, CDR2 LQKENI. This CDR3 has 12 residues. The CDR3 region is CASSPGGETQYF. CDR3 DNA sequence: TGTGCCAGCTCACCAGGGGGCGAGACCCAGTACTTC.

This clone occurred a few times. The same CDR3 can be traced to other DNA sequences in this sample. The chain is built from TRBV9 and TRBJ2-5, with a possible D match to TRBD2 (6 bases). The CDR3 covers 14 residues. Trimming left V 2 bases short and J 5 bases short, with 13 bases between. The germline V gene encodes CDR1 SGDLS and CDR2 YYNGEE. CDR3 loop: CASSVFGGLETQYF. The CDR3 coding sequence is TGTGCCAGCAGCGTTTTCGGGGGATTGGAGACCCAGTACTTC.

The chain recombines TRBV29-1 with TRBJ2-3; 13 bases align to TRBD2. Germline trimming cut 5 bases from V and 6 bases from J; bases unmatched to any gene: 8. Germline V lookup: CDR1 SQVTM, CDR2 ANQGSEA. The CDR3 covers 15 residues. The CDR3 DNA is TGCAGCGTTTTTTGGGGACTAGCGGGAATGGATACGCAGTATTTT. It yields the protein CSVFWGLAGMDTQYF.

This rearrangement joins TRBV27 to TRBJ1-4; tentative D call: TRBD1 (6 bases). CDR1 and CDR2 from the germline V gene are MNHEY and SMNVEV (reference sequence). Trimming removed 5 bases at V and 4 bases at J, with 8 bases between. This CDR3 is 13 amino acids long. This CDR3 is CASSRRGNEKLFF. The CDR3, as DNA: TGTGCCAGCAGTCGCAGGGGTAATGAAAAACTGTTTTTT.

The rearrangement links TRBV27 to TRBJ1-6; TRBD1 agrees at 8 bases. Unmatched junction bases numbered 6, after V lost 1 base and J lost 1 base. In germline, CDR1 is MNHEY, CDR2 SMNVEV (reference sequence). The CDR3 is 18 amino acids. The CDR3 region is CASSLFVTGGSYNSPLHF. The CDR3, as DNA: TGTGCCAGCAGTTTATTCGTAACAGGGGGGTCCTATAATTCACCCCTCCACTTT.

The chain joins TRBV5-3 to TRBJ2-3, with D perhaps TRBD2 (6 bases). TRBV5-3 is identified as an open reading frame with a role that is uncertain. The germline V and J ends were trimmed by 4 bases and 4 bases, with 19 bases remaining between them. The CDR3 spans 16 residues. The CDR3 is CARSPQDPRGSDTQYF. In DNA form, the CDR3 reads TGTGCCAGAAGCCCCCAGGACCCGCGGGGATCAGATACGCAGTATTTT.

The genes are TRBV6-5 and TRBJ2-3; D gene uncertain. The V end was cut by 7 bases, the J end by 5 bases, with 13 bases between. Germline V CDR1 and CDR2: MNHEY, SVGAGI. The CDR3 is made up of 13 amino acids. This CDR3 is CASKSLVGDTQYF. CDR3 nucleotide sequence: TGTGCCAGCAAAAGTTTGGTCGGAGATACGCAGTATTTT.

V and J are TRBV7-8 and TRBJ2-2; 7 positions agree with TRBD1. Trimming at V came to 3 bases and at J to 2 bases, leaving 3 bases not matched to a gene. This CDR3 comprises 15 residues. Germline loops: CDR1 SGHVS, CDR2 FQNEAQ. The CDR3 region is CASSLGQLNTGELFF. CDR3 nucleotides: TGTGCCAGCAGCTTGGGACAGCTAAACACCGGGGAGCTGTTTTTT.

The chain combines TRBV3-1 (or the pseudogene TRBV3-2) with TRBJ2-5; 8 bases map to TRBD2. CDR3 size: 17 residues. J gave up 2 bases and V 1 base, and 9 bases lay outside the gene matches. The germline CDR1 and CDR2 sequences are LGHDT and YNNKEL (reference sequence). CDR3 amino acids: CASSQGGSLAVQETQYF. CDR3 sequence (DNA): TGTGCCAGCAGCCAAGGGGGCTCACTAGCGGTACAAGAGACCCAGTACTTC.

The gene calls are TRBV19 and TRBJ1-6; a weak D match, TRBD1 (5 bases). CDR1 and CDR2 from the germline V gene are LNHDA and SQIVND (reference sequence). This CDR3 comprises 13 residues. Trimming pared 7 bases from V and 6 bases from J, leaving 10 bases between. The CDR3 DNA follows: TGTGCCAGTACAGGGCAGACTAATTCACCCCTCCACTTT. Translating gives CASTGQTNSPLHF.

The gene calls are TRBV19 and TRBJ1-1, with D possibly being TRBD1 (5 bases). The CDR3 covers 14 residues. CDR1 is LNHDA, CDR2 SQIVND, per germline (reference sequence). The V end lost 2 bases, the J end lost 3 bases, and 10 bases lay between the germline ends. The CDR3, as DNA: TGTGCCAGTAGTATATATCGGGGGGACACTGAAGCTTTCTTT. This gives the protein CASSIYRGDTEAFF. Looking up the rest from reference TRBV19 and TRBJ1-1 gives the full variable domain: DGGITQSPKYLFRKEGQNVTLSCEQNLNHDAMYWYRQDPGQGLRLIYYSQIVNDFQKGDIAEGYSVSREKKESFPLTVTSAQKNPTAFYLCASSIYRGDTEAFFGQGTRLTVV.

The rearrangement uses TRBV11-2 and TRBJ1-4; no clear D gene. The CDR3 has 14 amino acids. Looked up from germline, CDR1 is SGHAT and CDR2 is FQNNGV. V was cut by 1 base and J by 8 bases, with 11 bases left in between. This chain's CDR3 is CASSLAPSGEKLFF. CDR3 sequence (DNA): TGTGCCAGCAGCTTAGCACCATCGGGGGAAAAACTGTTTTTT.

This clone occurred once. The rearrangement links TRBV7-2 to TRBJ2-4; 8 nucleotides line up with TRBD2. The germline CDR1 and CDR2 sequences are SGHTA and FQGNSA. This CDR3 has 13 amino acids. Trimming cost V 1 base and J 8 bases; bases outside gene matches: 1. The CDR3 reads CASSLGREDIQYF. DNA of the CDR3: TGTGCCAGCAGCTTAGGGCGGGAGGACATTCAGTACTTC.

The V call is TRBV5-1, the J call TRBJ2-1; 7 positions agree with TRBD2. Germline V lookup: CDR1 SGHRS, CDR2 YFSETQ. The length of the CDR3 is 15 residues. V shed 7 bases and J 0 bases; nucleotides not matched to a gene: 7. The DNA for the CDR3 is TGCGCCAGCGACTGGGAGGGGAGCTCCTACAATGAGCAGTTCTTC. Translated: CASDWEGSSYNEQFF.

This chain joins TRBV7-2 and TRBJ1-2; 10 bases fit TRBD1. The CDR3 loop spans 14 amino acids. Unmatched junction bases numbered 8, after V lost 5 bases and J lost 8 bases. Germline CDR1 and CDR2: SGHTA and FQGNSA. CDR3 nucleotides: TGTGCCAGCAGCCCCAGACGACAGGGGGCCGGCTACACCTTC. Translating gives CASSPRRQGAGYTF.

The chain is built from TRBV11-1 and TRBJ2-7, with a possible D match to TRBD1 (6 bases). This CDR3 contains 15 residues. Trimming removed 3 bases from V and 1 base from J, with 13 bases in between. The V gene's germline CDR1 is SGHAT and CDR2 FQDESV (reference sequence). CDR3 loop: CASSFDRMESYEQYF. The CDR3 DNA sequence: TGTGCCAGCAGCTTCGACAGGATGGAATCCTACGAGCAGTACTTC.